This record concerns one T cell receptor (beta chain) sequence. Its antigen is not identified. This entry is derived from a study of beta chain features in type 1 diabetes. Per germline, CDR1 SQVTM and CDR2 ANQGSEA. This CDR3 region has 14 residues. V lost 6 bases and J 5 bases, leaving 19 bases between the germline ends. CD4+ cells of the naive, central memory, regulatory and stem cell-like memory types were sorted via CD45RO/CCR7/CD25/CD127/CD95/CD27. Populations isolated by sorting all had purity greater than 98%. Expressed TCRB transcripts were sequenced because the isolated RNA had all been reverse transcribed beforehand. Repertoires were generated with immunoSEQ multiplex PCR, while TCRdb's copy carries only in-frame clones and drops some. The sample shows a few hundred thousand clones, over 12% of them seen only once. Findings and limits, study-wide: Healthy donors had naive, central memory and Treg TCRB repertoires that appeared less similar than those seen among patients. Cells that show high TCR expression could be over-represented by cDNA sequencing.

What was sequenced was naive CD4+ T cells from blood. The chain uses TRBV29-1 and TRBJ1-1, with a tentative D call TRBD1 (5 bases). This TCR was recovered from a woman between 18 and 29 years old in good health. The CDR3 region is CSVGGGGVVTEAFF. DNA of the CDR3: TGCAGCGTCGGAGGAGGAGGGGTCGTTACTGAAGCTTTCTTT.